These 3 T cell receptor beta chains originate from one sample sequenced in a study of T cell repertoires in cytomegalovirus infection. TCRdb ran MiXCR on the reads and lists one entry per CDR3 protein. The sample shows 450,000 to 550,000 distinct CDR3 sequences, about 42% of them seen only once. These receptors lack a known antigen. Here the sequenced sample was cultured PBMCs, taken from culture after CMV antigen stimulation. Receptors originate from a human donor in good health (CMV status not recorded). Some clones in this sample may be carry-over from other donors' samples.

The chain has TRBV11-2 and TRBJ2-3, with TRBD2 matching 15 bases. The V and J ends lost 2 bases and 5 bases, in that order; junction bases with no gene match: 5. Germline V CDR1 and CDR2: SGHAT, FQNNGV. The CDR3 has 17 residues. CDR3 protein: CASSLIGTSGGRDTQYF. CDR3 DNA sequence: TGTGCCAGCAGCTTAATCGGGACTAGCGGGGGGAGAGATACGCAGTATTTT.

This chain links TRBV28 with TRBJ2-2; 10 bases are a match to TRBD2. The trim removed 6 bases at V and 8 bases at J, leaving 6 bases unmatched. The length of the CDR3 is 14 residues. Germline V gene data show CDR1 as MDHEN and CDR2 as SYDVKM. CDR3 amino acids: CASSPTSGVGELFF. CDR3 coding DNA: TGTGCCAGCAGCCCTACTAGCGGGGTAGGGGAGCTGTTTTTT.

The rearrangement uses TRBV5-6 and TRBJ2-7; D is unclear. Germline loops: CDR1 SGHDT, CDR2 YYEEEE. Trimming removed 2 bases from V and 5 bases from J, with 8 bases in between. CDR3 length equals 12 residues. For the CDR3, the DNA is TGTGCCAGCAGCTTCCAGGAAGACGAGCAGTACTTC. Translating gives CASSFQEDEQYF. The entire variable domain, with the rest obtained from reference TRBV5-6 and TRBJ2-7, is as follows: DAGVTQSPTHLIKTRGQQVTLRCSPKSGHDTVSWYQQALGQGPQFIFQYYEEEERQRGNFPDRFSGHQFPNYSSELNVNALLLGDSALYLCASSFQEDEQYFGPGTRLTVT.